This T cell receptor beta chain appears in the sequencing data of a study of cytomegalovirus exposure and HLA in healthy donors. This clone has a handful of counts. V gave up 4 bases and J gave up 9 bases; unmatched junction bases: 7. The germline V gene encodes CDR1 SGHRS and CDR2 YFSETQ. The CDR3 length is 14 residues. PCR was performed using 60 Vbeta and 13 Jbeta primers. TCRdb keeps only in-frame clones here, not all; method: immunoSEQ multiplex PCR. Of roughly 100,000 clones in the sample, 60% to 80% were seen once. Sequences were obtained from PBMCs. This sequence joins TRBV5-1 and TRBJ1-6, with 7 bases aligning to TRBD1. The TCR was taken from a female donor in good health and CMV-seronegative. The CDR3 nucleotides read TGCGCCAGCAGCATCGACAGGGAAATTTCACCCCTCCACTTT. Protein: CASSIDREISPLHF.